The 25 T cell receptor beta chains below come from one sample, sequenced in a study of blood T cell repertoires in COVID-19. Here immunoSEQ multiplex PCR was the method, and the copy in TCRdb shows in-frame clones only, minus some. Of 110,000 to 150,000 clones in the sample, 75% to 85% were seen once. Sequenced material: peripheral blood. The receptors were sampled from a woman over 75 with acute or convalescent COVID-19.

This rearrangement joins TRBV9 to TRBJ2-1; 7 nucleotides agree with TRBD2. V gave up 4 bases and J gave up 7 bases; unmatched junction bases: 14. The germline CDR1 and CDR2 sequences are SGDLS and YYNGEE. This CDR3 is built from 16 residues. The CDR3 reads CASSTSGLTRWNEQFF. CDR3 nucleotide sequence: TGTGCCAGCAGCACATCGGGACTAACTCGGTGGAATGAGCAGTTCTTC.

The chain is built from TRBV5-6 and TRBJ1-6, with D possibly TRBD1 on 6 matching bases. V shed 0 bases and J shed 8 bases, with 12 bases lying between them. In germline, CDR1 is SGHDT, CDR2 YYEEEE. The CDR3 is 15 residues long. This CDR3 reads CASSLGEGVDSPLHF. As DNA, the CDR3 is TGTGCCAGCAGCTTGGGTGAGGGGGTAGATTCACCCCTCCACTTT.

This chain joins TRBV10-3 and TRBJ1-1; D uncertain. The length of the CDR3 is 14 residues. The germline V gene has CDR1 ENHRY and CDR2 SYGVKD. Between the trimmed V and J ends, which lost 6 bases and 3 bases, there was a span of 14 bases. The CDR3 loop is CAIRTGTIDTEAFF. In nucleotides, the CDR3 is TGTGCCATCAGGACGGGTACAATTGACACTGAAGCTTTCTTT.

The rearrangement uses TRBV7-9 and TRBJ1-2; D uncertain. This CDR3 contains 12 residues. Trimming took off 2 bases at V and 7 bases at J, with 8 bases between the two ends. Germline V gene sequence: CDR1 SEHNR, CDR2 FQNEAQ (reference sequence). The CDR3 region has the DNA TGTGCCAGCAGCTTATCCGGACTTGGCTACACCTTC. Its protein product is CASSLSGLGYTF. Full variable domain (remainder filled in from reference TRBV7-9 and TRBJ1-2): DTGVSQNPRHKITKRGQNVTFRCDPISEHNRLYWYRQTLGQGPEFLTYFQNEAQLEKSRLLSDRFSAERPKGSFSTLEIQRTEQGDSAMYLCASSLSGLGYTFGSGTRLTVV.

The chain links TRBV18 to TRBJ1-6, with TRBD1 matching over 10 bases. V was pared by 6 bases and J by 8 bases, with 7 bases of the junction left unmatched. This CDR3 spans 15 amino acids. From germline, CDR1 is KGHSH and CDR2 LQKENI. The CDR3 DNA is TGTGCCAGCTCGCCGGGACAGGGGATTTATTCACCCCTCCACTTT. This codes for CASSPGQGIYSPLHF.

CDR3 residues: CASSLNRAPLGKLFF. The CDR3 DNA reads as TGTGCCAGCAGCCTCAACAGGGCCCCCCTGGGAAAACTGTTTTTT. This chain uses TRBV28 with TRBJ1-4; possibly TRBD1 for D (6 bases). The CDR3 has 15 residues. Deletions cut 6 bases from V and 10 bases from J, with 21 bases between. Germline V gene data show CDR1 as MDHEN and CDR2 as SYDVKM.

This chain uses TRBV5-5 with TRBJ1-2; no clear D gene. Trimming left V 2 bases short and J 8 bases short, with 16 bases between. CDR1 and CDR2 (germline): SGHKS, YYEKEE (reference sequence). CDR3 length: 14 residues. The DNA of the CDR3 is TGTGCCAGCAGCTTAGGGCCCCTTGCGGGCGGCTACACCTTC. Its translation is CASSLGPLAGGYTF.

This chain connects TRBV3-1 (or the pseudogene TRBV3-2) to TRBJ1-2; TRBD1 agrees at 8 bases. Trimming removed 1 base from V and 7 bases from J; junction bases left unmatched: 5. There are 14 residues in the CDR3. Germline assignment: CDR1 LGHDT and CDR2 YNNKEL (reference sequence). CDR3 in amino acids: CASSQGTGGIGYTF. CDR3 coding DNA: TGTGCCAGCAGCCAAGGCACAGGGGGGATTGGCTACACCTTC.

This chain connects TRBV7-2 to TRBJ2-7; possible D gene TRBD2, 6 bases. Trimming cost V 0 bases and J 7 bases, with 13 bases left between them. Looked up from germline, CDR1 is SGHTA and CDR2 is FQGNSA. The CDR3 has 14 residues. In DNA form, the CDR3 reads TGTGCCAGCAGCTTAGCGAATAGCGGAGGTGAGCAGTACTTC. Encoded protein: CASSLANSGGEQYF. Full variable domain (rest looked up from reference TRBV7-2 and TRBJ2-7): GAGVSQSPSNKVTEKGKDVELRCDPISGHTALYWYRQSLGQGLEFLIYFQGNSAPDKSGLPSDRFSAERTGGSVSTLTIQRTQQEDSAVYLCASSLANSGGEQYFGPGTRLTVT.

The chain is built from TRBV27 and TRBJ2-5; D perhaps matches TRBD1 (6 bases). Germline V gene lookup returns CDR1 MNHEY and CDR2 SMNVEV (reference sequence). This CDR3 comprises 14 residues. Trimming pared 3 bases from V and 5 bases from J, leaving 13 bases between. Here the CDR3 DNA reads TGTGCCAGCAGTTTGTGGGACAAAGGGGAGACCCAGTACTTC. Amino acid sequence: CASSLWDKGETQYF.

The rearrangement uses TRBV3-1 (or the pseudogene TRBV3-2) and TRBJ2-5; no definite D call. From germline, CDR1 is LGHDT and CDR2 YNNKEL (reference sequence). Trimming left V 1 base short and J 1 base short, with 7 bases between. CDR3 size: 14 residues. The CDR3 sequence: CASSQVNLQETQYF. In DNA, the CDR3 is TGTGCCAGCAGCCAAGTTAATCTCCAAGAGACCCAGTACTTC.

This clone was detected only a few times. This chain links TRBV27 with TRBJ2-7; D unresolved. The germline V and J ends were trimmed by 4 bases and 4 bases, with 14 bases remaining between them. CDR1 is MNHEY and CDR2 is SMNVEV in the germline V gene (reference sequence). The CDR3 is made up of 14 amino acids. The DNA of the CDR3 is TGTGCCAGCAGTTCCACAGAGTTCCCTTACGAGCAGTACTTC. Translated, it gives CASSSTEFPYEQYF.

The chain links TRBV2 to TRBJ2-1, with 10 bases aligning to TRBD2. Germline CDR1 reads SNHLY; CDR2 reads FYNNEI. The CDR3 runs to 14 residues. J gave up 6 bases and V 10 bases, and 9 bases lay outside the gene matches. The CDR3 loop reads CAIKGLANSNEQFF. In nucleotides, the CDR3 is TGTGCCATAAAGGGACTAGCGAATTCCAATGAGCAGTTCTTC.

This sequence joins TRBV5-8 and TRBJ2-1; 7 bases are shared with TRBD1. V lost 0 bases, J lost 9 bases, and 9 bases stayed unmatched. There are 15 residues in the CDR3. Germline V CDR1 and CDR2: SGHTS, YDEGEE. CDR3 nucleotides: TGTGCCAGCAGCTTGGTGACAGGGCCTCCGACTGAGCAGTTCTTC. Protein: CASSLVTGPPTEQFF.

This chain uses TRBV7-9 with TRBJ2-5; 11 positions agree with TRBD2. This CDR3 spans 13 amino acids. The junction had 4 bases not matched to a gene; V was cut back by 6 bases and J by 7 bases. Germline V gives CDR1 SEHNR, CDR2 FQNEAQ (reference sequence). This CDR3 reads CASRVAGGGTQYF. In nucleotides, the CDR3 is TGTGCCAGCAGAGTAGCGGGAGGGGGGACCCAGTACTTC.

The count of this clone is one. The V and J genes are TRBV11-2 and TRBJ2-1; TRBD2 matches 12 bases. Germline assignment: CDR1 SGHAT and CDR2 FQNNGV. V was clipped by 5 bases and J by 8 bases; unmatched bases: 7. This CDR3 has 15 residues. CDR3 protein: CASSQTSGRADEQFF. The CDR3 nucleotides are TGTGCCAGCAGCCAGACTAGCGGGAGAGCGGATGAGCAGTTCTTC.

The chain recombines TRBV27 with TRBJ2-2; 7 nucleotides line up with TRBD2. Germline V CDR1 and CDR2: MNHEY, SMNVEV (reference sequence). V gave up 4 bases and J gave up 5 bases; unmatched junction bases: 1. This CDR3 has 13 residues. The CDR3 nucleotides read TGTGCCAGCAGTTCGCGGGAGACCGGGGAGCTGTTTTTT. Translating gives CASSSRETGELFF.

This clone showed up just a few times. The chain employs TRBV24-1 and TRBJ1-1, with TRBD1 matching over 7 bases. CDR3 length: 13 residues. V lost 4 bases and J lost 8; bases outside the gene matches: 6. CDR1 and CDR2 from the germline V gene are KGHDR and SFDVKD. CDR3 sequence reads: CATSDTDRPEAFF. The CDR3 DNA sequence: TGTGCCACCAGTGACACGGACAGGCCCGAAGCTTTCTTT.

V is TRBV5-5 and J is TRBJ2-3; 8 bases are a match to TRBD2. From germline, CDR1 is SGHKS and CDR2 YYEKEE (reference sequence). V trimming: 6 bases; J trimming: 6 bases; junction bases outside the gene matches: 18. The CDR3 runs to 17 residues. In DNA form, the CDR3 reads TGTGCCAGCACCCGGGGCACTTTAGCGGGGCGTGCGGATACGCAGTATTTT. This translates into CASTRGTLAGRADTQYF.

This chain uses TRBV24-1 with TRBJ2-5, with D possibly TRBD1 on 5 matching bases. The CDR3 totals 13 residues. The germline gives CDR1 KGHDR, CDR2 SFDVKD. V was cut by 5 bases and J by 4 bases, with 10 bases left in between. The DNA of the CDR3 is TGTGCCACCAGTGGAGTCAGGGCAGAGACCCAGTACTTC. Translation: CATSGVRAETQYF.

The V call is TRBV7-2, the J call TRBJ2-7; tentative D call: TRBD2 (5 bases). Germline lookup yields CDR1 SGHTA and CDR2 FQGNSA. Trimming took 5 bases from V and 3 from J, leaving 11 bases between them. The CDR3 runs to 13 residues. CDR3 coding DNA: TGTGCCAGCAGCCCAGACGGACTCTACGAGCAGTACTTC. This codes for CASSPDGLYEQYF.

V is TRBV7-8 and J is TRBJ2-7, with 9 positions matching TRBD1. V was pared by 5 bases and J by 5 bases, with 10 bases of the junction left unmatched. There are 15 residues in the CDR3. Germline CDR1 and CDR2: SGHVS and FQNEAQ. The CDR3 protein is CASSKPGQGQHEQYF. In DNA, the CDR3 is TGTGCCAGCAGCAAACCGGGACAGGGTCAGCACGAGCAGTACTTC.

This chain links TRBV5-4 with TRBJ1-6; D call uncertain. CDR3 length: 12 amino acids. Trimming took 5 bases from V and 5 from J, leaving 5 bases between them. CDR1 is SGHNT, CDR2 YYREEE, per germline (reference sequence). As DNA, the CDR3 is TGTGCCAGCAGACGAGATAATTCACCCCTCCACTTT. Amino acid sequence: CASRRDNSPLHF.

On this clone: A much bigger clone sits one base away, suggesting this may be a read error. At the DNA level, this CDR3 is encoded by other sequences in the same sample as well. V is TRBV2 and J is TRBJ1-5, with D perhaps TRBD1 (5 bases). The CDR3 extends over 13 amino acids. Trimming took 7 bases from V and 7 from J, leaving 14 bases between them. Germline V gives CDR1 SNHLY, CDR2 FYNNEI. The DNA for the CDR3 is TGTGCCAGCACTAGCGGGGGGGGGCAGCCCCAGCATTTT. Amino acids: CASTSGGGQPQHF. Together with reference TRBV2 and TRBJ1-5, the CDR3 gives the full variable domain: EPEVTQTPSHQVTQMGQEVILRCVPISNHLYFYWYRQILGQKVEFLVSFYNNEISEKSEIFDDQFSVERPDGSNFTLKIRSTKLEDSAMYFCASTSGGGQPQHFGDGTRLSIL.

V and J are TRBV7-8 and TRBJ1-4, with TRBD1 matching over 7 bases. Looked up from germline, CDR1 is SGHVS and CDR2 is FQNEAQ. V shed 5 bases and J 3 bases; nucleotides not matched to a gene: 6. The CDR3 has 15 residues. DNA of the CDR3: TGTGCCAGCAGCCCCCAGGGGACAGCTAATGAAAAACTGTTTTTT. Encoded protein: CASSPQGTANEKLFF.